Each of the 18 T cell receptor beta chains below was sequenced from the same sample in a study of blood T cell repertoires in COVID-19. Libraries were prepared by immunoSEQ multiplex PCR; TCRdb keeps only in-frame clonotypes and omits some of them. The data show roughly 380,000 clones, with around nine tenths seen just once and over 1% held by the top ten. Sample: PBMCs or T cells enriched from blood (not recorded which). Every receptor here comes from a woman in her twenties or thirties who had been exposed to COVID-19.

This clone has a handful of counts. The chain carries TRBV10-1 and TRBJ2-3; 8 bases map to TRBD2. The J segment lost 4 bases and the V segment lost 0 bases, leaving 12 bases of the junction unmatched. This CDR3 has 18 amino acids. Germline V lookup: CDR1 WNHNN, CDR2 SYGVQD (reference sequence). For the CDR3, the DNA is TGCGCCAGCAGTGAGTCGGGGCTAGCGGGCGGTGCCCCAGATACGCAGTATTTT. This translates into CASSESGLAGGAPDTQYF.

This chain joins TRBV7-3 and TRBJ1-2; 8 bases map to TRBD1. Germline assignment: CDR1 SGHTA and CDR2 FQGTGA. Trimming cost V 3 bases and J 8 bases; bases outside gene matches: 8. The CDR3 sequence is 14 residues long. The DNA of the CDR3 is TGTGCCAGCAGCTTGGACAGGGACGGGGGAGGCTACACCTTC. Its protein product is CASSLDRDGGGYTF.

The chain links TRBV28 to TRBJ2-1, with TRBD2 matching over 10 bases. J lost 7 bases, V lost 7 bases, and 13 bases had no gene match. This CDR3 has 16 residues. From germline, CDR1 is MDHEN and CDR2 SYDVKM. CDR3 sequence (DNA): TGTGCCAGCACCCTGACAGCGGGAGGGCCCTCAAATGAGCAGTTCTTC. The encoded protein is CASTLTAGGPSNEQFF.

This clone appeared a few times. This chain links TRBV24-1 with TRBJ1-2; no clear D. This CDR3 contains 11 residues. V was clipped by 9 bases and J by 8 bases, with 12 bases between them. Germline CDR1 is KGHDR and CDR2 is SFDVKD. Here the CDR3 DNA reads TGTGCCACCCAAAACGCGGAGGGCTACACCTTC. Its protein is CATQNAEGYTF.

CDR3 residues: CASSTTRGDTGELFF. The DNA for the CDR3 is TGCGCCAGCAGCACAACTAGAGGTGACACCGGGGAGCTGTTTTTT. The chain uses TRBV4-1 and TRBJ2-2; D possibly corresponds to TRBD2 (5 bases). CDR1 is MGHRA and CDR2 is YSYEKL in the germline V gene. Trimming took 5 bases from V and 3 from J, leaving 13 bases between them. This CDR3 has 15 residues.

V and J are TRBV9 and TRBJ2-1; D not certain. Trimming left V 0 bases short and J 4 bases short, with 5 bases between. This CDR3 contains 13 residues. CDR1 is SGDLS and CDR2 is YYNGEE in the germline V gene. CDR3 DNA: TGTGCCAGCAGCGTAGACTTGTACAATGAGCAGTTCTTC. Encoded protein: CASSVDLYNEQFF.

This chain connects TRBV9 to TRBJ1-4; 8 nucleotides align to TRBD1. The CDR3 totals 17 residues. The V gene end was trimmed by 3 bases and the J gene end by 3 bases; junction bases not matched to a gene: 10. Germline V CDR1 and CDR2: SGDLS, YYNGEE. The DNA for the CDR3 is TGTGCCAGCAGCGGCGGGACCCAGGGGGCGGCTAATGAAAAACTGTTTTTT. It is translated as CASSGGTQGAANEKLFF.

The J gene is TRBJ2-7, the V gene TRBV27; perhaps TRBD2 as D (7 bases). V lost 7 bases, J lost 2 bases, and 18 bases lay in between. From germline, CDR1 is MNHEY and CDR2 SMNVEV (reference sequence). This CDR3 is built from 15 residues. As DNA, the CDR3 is TGTGCCAGCAAGGGTTGGGGGAGGGGGACCTACGAGCAGTACTTC. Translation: CASKGWGRGTYEQYF.

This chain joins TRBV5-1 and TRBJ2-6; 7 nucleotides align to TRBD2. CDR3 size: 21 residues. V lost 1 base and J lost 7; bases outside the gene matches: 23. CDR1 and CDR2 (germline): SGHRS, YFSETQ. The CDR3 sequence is CASSLMGGTALGATSANVLTF. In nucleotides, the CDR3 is TGCGCCAGCAGCTTGATGGGCGGTACCGCGCTCGGCGCGACTAGCGCCAACGTCCTGACTTTC.

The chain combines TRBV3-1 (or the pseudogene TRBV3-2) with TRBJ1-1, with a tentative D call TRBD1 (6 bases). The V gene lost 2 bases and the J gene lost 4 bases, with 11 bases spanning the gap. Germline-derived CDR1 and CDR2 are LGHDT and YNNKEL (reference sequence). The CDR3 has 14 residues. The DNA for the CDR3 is TGTGCCAGCAGCCAAACTGAAGGGGGCACTGAAGCTTTCTTT. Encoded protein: CASSQTEGGTEAFF.

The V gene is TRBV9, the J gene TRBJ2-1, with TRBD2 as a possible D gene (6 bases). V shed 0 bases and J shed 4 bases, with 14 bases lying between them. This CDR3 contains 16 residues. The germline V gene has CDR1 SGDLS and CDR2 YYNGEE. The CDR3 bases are TGTGCCAGCAGCGTAGGTTCGGCGGGACGGTACAATGAGCAGTTCTTC. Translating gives CASSVGSAGRYNEQFF.

The CDR3 loop is CASMGTGLAKNIQYF. The CDR3 DNA reads TGTGCCAGTATGGGGACAGGCCTAGCCAAAAACATTCAGTACTTC. The chain employs TRBV19 and TRBJ2-4; 8 nucleotides agree with TRBD1. J was trimmed by 0 bases and V by 7 bases; bases with no gene match: 5. Germline V gene sequence: CDR1 LNHDA, CDR2 SQIVND (reference sequence). CDR3 length: 15 amino acids.

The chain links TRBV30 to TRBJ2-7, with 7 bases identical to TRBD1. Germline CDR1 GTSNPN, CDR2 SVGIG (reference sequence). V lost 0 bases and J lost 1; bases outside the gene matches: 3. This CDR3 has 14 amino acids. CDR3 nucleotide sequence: TGTGCCTGGAGTGTCTTGGACAGGTCCTACGAGCAGTACTTC. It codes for CAWSVLDRSYEQYF.

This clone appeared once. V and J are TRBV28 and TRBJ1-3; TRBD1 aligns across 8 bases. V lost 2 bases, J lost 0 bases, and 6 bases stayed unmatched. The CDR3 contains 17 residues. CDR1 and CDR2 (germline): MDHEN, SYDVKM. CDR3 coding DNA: TGTGCCAGCAGTTTACCGGACAGGGCCATCTCTGGAAACACCATATATTTT. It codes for CASSLPDRAISGNTIYF. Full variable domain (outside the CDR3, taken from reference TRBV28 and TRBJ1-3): DVKVTQSSRYLVKRTGEKVFLECVQDMDHENMFWYRQDPGLGLRLIYFSYDVKMKEKGDIPEGYSVSREKKERFSLILESASTNQTSMYLCASSLPDRAISGNTIYFGEGSWLTVV.

The CDR3 sequence: CASSRPGQGFTEQFF. The DNA of the CDR3 is TGTGCCAGCTCACGACCGGGACAGGGTTTCACTGAGCAGTTCTTC. This rearrangement joins TRBV18 to TRBJ2-1; 9 bases are shared with TRBD1. This CDR3 has 15 residues. With V trimmed by 4 bases and J by 9 bases, 10 bases remained unmatched. Germline V gene lookup returns CDR1 KGHSH and CDR2 LQKENI.

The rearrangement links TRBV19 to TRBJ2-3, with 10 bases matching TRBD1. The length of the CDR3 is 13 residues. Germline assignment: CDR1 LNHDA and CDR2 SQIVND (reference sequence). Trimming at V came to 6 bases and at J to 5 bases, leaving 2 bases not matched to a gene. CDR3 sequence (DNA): TGTGCCAGTAGGCGGGACAGGGGAGATACGCAGTATTTT. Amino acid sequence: CASRRDRGDTQYF.

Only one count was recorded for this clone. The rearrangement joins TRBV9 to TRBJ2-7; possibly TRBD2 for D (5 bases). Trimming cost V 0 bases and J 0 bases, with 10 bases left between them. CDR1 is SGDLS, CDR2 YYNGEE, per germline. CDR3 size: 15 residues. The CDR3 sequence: CASSVEPGSSYEQYF. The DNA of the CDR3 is TGTGCCAGCAGCGTAGAGCCGGGGAGCTCCTACGAGCAGTACTTC.

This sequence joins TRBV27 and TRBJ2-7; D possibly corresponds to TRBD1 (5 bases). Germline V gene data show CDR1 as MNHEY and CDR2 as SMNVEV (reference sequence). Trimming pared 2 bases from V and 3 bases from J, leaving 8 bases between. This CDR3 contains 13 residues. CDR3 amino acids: CASSLRGNYEQYF. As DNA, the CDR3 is TGTGCCAGCAGTTTAAGGGGAAACTACGAGCAGTACTTC.